This T cell receptor (beta chain) derives from a study of beta chain features in type 1 diabetes. This CDR3 comprises 14 residues. V trimming: 7 bases; J trimming: 1 base; junction bases outside the gene matches: 6. Germline V lookup: CDR1 SGHRS, CDR2 YFSETQ. General study points: Patients with Type 1 diabetes showed moderately but significantly shorter TCRB CDR3s in all four CD4+ subsets. At VDJ recombination sites, type 1 diabetes patients had fewer insertions and more deleted nucleotides.

Expressed TCRB transcripts got sequenced, as all isolated RNA was reverse transcribed. The average read count of naive, central memory and regulatory T cell samples was approximately 3.5 million. The repertoire was sequenced with immunoSEQ multiplex PCR; TCRdb's copy has only in-frame clones and lacks some. Here the sample spans some 370,000 clones, 9.5% to 10% being singletons. With regard to this clone: Its antigen remains unknown.

The gene calls are TRBV5-1 and TRBJ2-5; 8 bases fit TRBD2. The material sequenced was central memory CD4+ T cells from blood. This TCR was sampled from a young man with type 1 diabetes. CDR3 nucleotides: TGCGCCAGCGCCAATCTAGCGGGCCAAGAGACCCAGTACTTC. Translating gives CASANLAGQETQYF.